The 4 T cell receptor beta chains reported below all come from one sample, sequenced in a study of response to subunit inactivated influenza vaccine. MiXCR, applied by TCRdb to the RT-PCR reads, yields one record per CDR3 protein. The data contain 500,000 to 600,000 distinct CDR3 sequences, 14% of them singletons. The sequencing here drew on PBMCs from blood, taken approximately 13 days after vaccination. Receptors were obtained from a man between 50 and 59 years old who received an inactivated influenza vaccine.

Written as DNA, the CDR3 is TGTGCCAGCAGCCCTCGGACAGTCCAAGAGACCCAGTACTTC. The encoded protein is CASSPRTVQETQYF. The chain uses TRBV7-9 and TRBJ2-5, with D possibly matching TRBD1 (6 bases). Germline lookup yields CDR1 SEHNR and CDR2 FQNEAQ (reference sequence). The V gene lost 5 bases and the J gene lost 1 base, with 11 bases spanning the gap. This CDR3 comprises 14 residues.

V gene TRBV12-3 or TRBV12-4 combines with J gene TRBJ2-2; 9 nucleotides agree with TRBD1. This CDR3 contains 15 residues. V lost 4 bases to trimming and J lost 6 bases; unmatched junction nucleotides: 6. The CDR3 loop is CASSSQQGAPGELFF. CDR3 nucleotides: TGTGCCAGCAGTTCACAACAGGGGGCCCCCGGGGAGCTGTTTTTT.

Here the CDR3 DNA reads TGTGCCAGCAGCACAGAGGGTTCCCCGAGAGAGCAGTACTTC. This translates into CASSTEGSPREQYF. The chain recombines TRBV9 with TRBJ2-7, with D possibly TRBD2 on 5 matching bases. V lost 4 bases and J 7 bases, leaving 18 bases between the germline ends. CDR1 is SGDLS, CDR2 YYNGEE, per germline. CDR3 length: 14 residues.

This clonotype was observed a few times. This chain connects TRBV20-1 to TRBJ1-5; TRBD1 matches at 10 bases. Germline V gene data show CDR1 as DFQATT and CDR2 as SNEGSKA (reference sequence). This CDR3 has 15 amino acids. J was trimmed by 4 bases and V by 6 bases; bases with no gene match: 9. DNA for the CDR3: TGCAGTGCCCTAAAGGGACAGGGGCGAAATCAGCCCCAGCATTTT. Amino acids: CSALKGQGRNQPQHF.